The 27 T cell receptor beta chains given below trace back to one sample, sequenced in a study of blood T cell repertoires in COVID-19. Assay used: immunoSEQ multiplex PCR; TCRdb lists only in-frame clones, some missing. This sample yields 300,000 to 450,000 clones, of which over 85% are seen a single time; around 3.9% belongs to the top ten. Specimen: peripheral blood. These TCRs come from a woman aged 55-75 years with COVID-19, enrolled during active disease.

The CDR3 sequence: CASSADRGKRDGYTF. The CDR3 region has the DNA TGTGCCAGCAGCGCCGACAGGGGGAAACGAGATGGCTACACCTTC. The chain is built from TRBV7-3 and TRBJ1-2, with 9 bases lining up with TRBD1. V dropped 5 bases and J dropped 6; count of bases not matched to a gene: 10. The CDR3 sequence is 15 residues long. CDR1 is SGHTA and CDR2 is FQGTGA in the germline V gene. The variable domain in full, with the rest retrieved from reference TRBV7-3 and TRBJ1-2, is GAGVSQTPSNKVTEKGKYVELRCDPISGHTALYWYRQSLGQGPEFLIYFQGTGAADDSGLPNDRFFAVRPEGSVSTLKIQRTERGDSAVYLCASSADRGKRDGYTFGSGTRLTVV.

The chain employs TRBV5-6 and TRBJ1-6, with D perhaps matching TRBD1 (5 bases). The V gene lost 0 bases and the J gene lost 0 bases, with 10 bases spanning the gap. The CDR3 has 17 residues. CDR1 and CDR2 (germline): SGHDT, YYEEEE. The CDR3 region is CASSLEGLSSYNSPLHF. CDR3 DNA sequence: TGTGCCAGCAGCTTGGAGGGACTAAGCTCCTATAATTCACCCCTCCACTTT. Based on the CDR3 plus reference TRBV5-6 and TRBJ1-6, the full variable domain is DAGVTQSPTHLIKTRGQQVTLRCSPKSGHDTVSWYQQALGQGPQFIFQYYEEEERQRGNFPDRFSGHQFPNYSSELNVNALLLGDSALYLCASSLEGLSSYNSPLHFGNGTRLTVT.

V is TRBV25-1 and J is TRBJ2-3; perhaps TRBD2 as D (5 bases). Trimming left V 9 bases short and J 4 bases short, with 20 bases between. This CDR3 has 15 amino acids. CDR1 and CDR2 (germline): MGHDK, SYGVNS. The CDR3 DNA reads TGTGCCAGATTGGAGGTTCCTTCGGGCGCAGATACGCAGTATTTT. Protein sequence: CARLEVPSGADTQYF.

The chain is built from TRBV11-2 and TRBJ1-1; TRBD1 matches at 8 bases. Germline CDR1 reads SGHAT; CDR2 reads FQNNGV. The junction had 8 bases not matched to a gene; V was cut back by 6 bases and J by 11 bases. This CDR3 has 12 residues. CDR3: CASSTTGADAFF. DNA of the CDR3: TGTGCCAGCAGTACGACAGGGGCGGACGCTTTCTTT.

V gene TRBV6-5 combines with J gene TRBJ1-6; TRBD1 is a possible D gene (5 bases). CDR3 size: 14 residues. V lost 6 bases to trimming and J lost 10 bases, with 16 bases between them. CDR1 is MNHEY, CDR2 SVGAGI, per germline. The CDR3 nucleotides read TGTGCCAGCAGGCTGGGGGGGGGATTATCACCCCTCCACTTT. Its translation is CASRLGGGLSPLHF.

The V and J genes are TRBV9 and TRBJ1-4; 7 bases line up with TRBD1. Germline V lookup: CDR1 SGDLS, CDR2 YYNGEE. The CDR3 sequence is 16 residues long. Losses at the gene ends were 3 bases for V and 0 bases for J; bases not matched to a gene: 5. The CDR3 region is CASSAGQTSTNEKLFF. DNA of the CDR3: TGTGCCAGCAGCGCGGGACAGACCTCAACTAATGAAAAACTGTTTTTT.

V usage is TRBV6-4 and J usage is TRBJ2-2, with D possibly being TRBD2 (6 bases). The germline CDR1 and CDR2 sequences are MRHNA and SNTAGT. This CDR3 is built from 13 residues. V lost 6 bases to trimming and J lost 11 bases, with 16 bases between them. The CDR3 DNA is TGTGCCAGCAGATCGGTTACCGGGGGTGAGCTGTTTTTT. It translates to CASRSVTGGELFF.

This rearrangement joins TRBV10-2 to TRBJ1-1; 7 bases fit TRBD1. CDR3 length: 13 residues. Trimming removed 10 bases from V and 5 bases from J; junction bases left unmatched: 10. CDR1 is WSHSY and CDR2 is SAAADI in the germline V gene. The CDR3 loop is CATLGQQMTEAFF. As DNA, the CDR3 is TGCGCCACCCTGGGACAGCAAATGACTGAAGCTTTCTTT.

V and J are TRBV29-1 and TRBJ1-5; D might be TRBD1 (5 bases). CDR1 SQVTM and CDR2 ANQGSEA come from the germline V gene. The CDR3 sequence is 12 residues long. Between the trimmed V and J ends, which lost 6 bases and 1 base, there was a span of 7 bases. This chain's CDR3 is CSVRQSNQPQHF. CDR3 nucleotide sequence: TGCAGCGTCCGACAGAGCAATCAGCCCCAGCATTTT.

This chain connects TRBV9 to TRBJ2-1; TRBD2 is a possible D gene (5 bases). Germline V CDR1 and CDR2: SGDLS, YYNGEE. CDR3 length: 15 residues. V lost 4 bases and J 5 bases, leaving 16 bases between the germline ends. The CDR3 DNA follows: TGTGCCAGCAGCCCGCAAGGACTGGGGAACAATGAGCAGTTCTTC. It is translated as CASSPQGLGNNEQFF.

This chain links TRBV12-3 or TRBV12-4 with TRBJ1-2; D remains unclear. The CDR3 length is 12 residues. V lost 1 base, J lost 7 bases, and 7 bases lay in between. The CDR3 DNA is TGTGCCAGCAGTTTAGTGGTGGCTGGCTACACCTTC. Its translation: CASSLVVAGYTF.

The V gene is TRBV3-1 (or the pseudogene TRBV3-2), the J gene TRBJ2-7, with D possibly TRBD2 on 5 matching bases. Per germline, CDR1 LGHDT and CDR2 YNNKEL (reference sequence). CDR3 size: 15 residues. V was pared by 4 bases and J by 1 base, with 14 bases between. In DNA form, the CDR3 reads TGTGCCAGCAGCCCCCTCGGGGATCTTTCCTACGAGCAGTACTTC. Residues: CASSPLGDLSYEQYF.

This clone was observed a single time. This rearrangement joins TRBV5-1 to TRBJ1-2; D remains unclear. Trimming left V 0 bases short and J 0 bases short, with 12 bases between. Germline CDR1 reads SGHRS; CDR2 reads YFSETQ. The CDR3 extends over 16 amino acids. The CDR3 here is CASSLGETVSNYGYTF. CDR3 coding DNA: TGCGCCAGCAGCTTGGGAGAAACGGTCTCTAACTATGGCTACACCTTC. Combining the CDR3 with reference TRBV5-1 and TRBJ1-2 gives the whole variable domain KAGVTQTPRYLIKTRGQQVTLSCSPISGHRSVSWYQQTPGQGLQFLFEYFSETQRNKGNFPGRFSGRQFSNSRSEMNVSTLELGDSALYLCASSLGETVSNYGYTFGSGTRLTVV.

This clone was picked up a small number of times. The J gene is TRBJ1-6, the V gene TRBV5-1, with TRBD1 matching over 7 bases. The CDR3 runs to 16 residues. Germline assignment: CDR1 SGHRS and CDR2 YFSETQ. V was clipped by 3 bases and J by 5 bases; unmatched bases: 8. The CDR3, as DNA: TGCGCCAGCAGCTCCTCAGGGGGAAGAGATAATTCACCCCTCCACTTT. Residues: CASSSSGGRDNSPLHF.

A note on this clone: Other DNA sequences in the same sample also yield this CDR3. The rearrangement links TRBV19 to TRBJ2-2; D is possibly TRBD1 (5 bases). With 0 bases removed from V and 6 bases from J, the gap between germline ends came to 8 bases. The germline CDR1 and CDR2 sequences are LNHDA and SQIVND (reference sequence). The CDR3 covers 14 residues. The CDR3 DNA sequence: TGTGCCAGTAGTATAGATAGGGGTGCCGGGGAGCTGTTTTTT. This gives the protein CASSIDRGAGELFF.

The V and J genes are TRBV6-5 and TRBJ1-1; 10 bases are a match to TRBD1. Germline CDR1 and CDR2: MNHEY and SVGAGI. The CDR3 is made up of 14 amino acids. The V and J ends lost 5 bases and 5 bases, in that order; junction bases with no gene match: 5. The CDR3 DNA reads as TGTGCCAGCAGTATGGACAGGGGGAGGACTGAAGCTTTCTTT. This translates into CASSMDRGRTEAFF.

CDR3 protein: CSVPVLRTGPNTEAFF. CDR3 DNA sequence: TGCAGCGTCCCGGTCCTTAGGACAGGGCCGAACACTGAAGCTTTCTTT. The V and J genes are TRBV29-1 and TRBJ1-1; TRBD1 matches at 8 bases. This CDR3 has 16 residues. The germline V gene encodes CDR1 SQVTM and CDR2 ANQGSEA. V gave up 6 bases and J gave up 1 base; unmatched junction bases: 13.

The CDR3, as DNA: TGTGCCAGCAGCAACAACAGGGGGCAGGCTGAAGCTTTCTTT. This translates into CASSNNRGQAEAFF. The V call is TRBV9, the J call TRBJ1-1; 9 bases fit TRBD1. The length of the CDR3 is 14 residues. V lost 4 bases to trimming and J lost 6 bases; unmatched junction nucleotides: 7. The germline CDR1 and CDR2 sequences are SGDLS and YYNGEE.

The chain joins TRBV5-1 to TRBJ1-4, with 9 bases aligning to TRBD1. Germline V lookup: CDR1 SGHRS, CDR2 YFSETQ. The V gene end was trimmed by 4 bases and the J gene end by 7 bases; junction bases not matched to a gene: 8. This CDR3 has 15 amino acids. The CDR3 loop is CASSEQGAKGEKLFF. Here the CDR3 DNA reads TGCGCCAGCAGCGAACAGGGGGCTAAGGGTGAAAAACTGTTTTTT. Looking up the rest from reference TRBV5-1 and TRBJ1-4 gives the full variable domain: KAGVTQTPRYLIKTRGQQVTLSCSPISGHRSVSWYQQTPGQGLQFLFEYFSETQRNKGNFPGRFSGRQFSNSRSEMNVSTLELGDSALYLCASSEQGAKGEKLFFGSGTQLSVL.

The V and J genes are TRBV20-1 and TRBJ2-1; 7 nucleotides agree with TRBD2. This CDR3 is built from 14 residues. Germline trimming cut 3 bases from V and 0 bases from J; bases unmatched to any gene: 2. The germline CDR1 and CDR2 sequences are DFQATT and SNEGSKA (reference sequence). The CDR3 DNA is TGCAGTGCTAGTGCGGGGGTCTCCTACAATGAGCAGTTCTTC. Protein: CSASAGVSYNEQFF.

This chain uses TRBV19 with TRBJ1-1; 7 bases are a match to TRBD1. Germline CDR1 LNHDA, CDR2 SQIVND (reference sequence). This CDR3 contains 13 residues. With V trimmed by 6 bases and J by 7 bases, 8 bases remained unmatched. The CDR3 sequence is CASSQTGWGEAFF. The CDR3 region has the DNA TGTGCCAGTAGCCAGACAGGGTGGGGTGAAGCTTTCTTT.

The rearrangement links TRBV19 to TRBJ1-1; no firm D call. The CDR3 length is 13 residues. The V end was cut by 6 bases, the J end by 3 bases, with 11 bases between. Germline loops: CDR1 LNHDA, CDR2 SQIVND (reference sequence). CDR3 sequence reads: CASRPFTDTEAFF. The CDR3 DNA sequence: TGTGCCAGTAGACCATTCACGGACACTGAAGCTTTCTTT.

The rearrangement uses TRBV6-1 and TRBJ1-5; unclear D gene. The CDR3 has 15 residues. Germline CDR1 is MNHNS and CDR2 is SASEGT. The germline V and J ends were trimmed by 3 bases and 3 bases, with 12 bases remaining between them. CDR3 DNA: TGTGCCAGCAGTGACAGTTGGGGAGCCAATCAGCCCCAGCATTTT. Translation gives CASSDSWGANQPQHF.

This clone was seen more than once but under ten times. This chain uses TRBV28 with TRBJ1-2; TRBD1 is a possible D gene (5 bases). In germline, CDR1 is MDHEN, CDR2 SYDVKM. CDR3 length: 17 residues. The V end was cut by 2 bases, the J end by 5 bases, with 21 bases between. CDR3 DNA sequence: TGTGCCAGCAGTTTAGGCCATCGACAGTCCATTCGTTATGGCTACACCTTC. Translated: CASSLGHRQSIRYGYTF.

This rearrangement joins TRBV28 to TRBJ2-5; D might be TRBD2 (5 bases). Germline V CDR1 and CDR2: MDHEN, SYDVKM. The V gene lost 6 bases and the J gene lost 7 bases, with 18 bases spanning the gap. The CDR3 spans 14 residues. The CDR3 loop reads CASSVLAARGTQYF. CDR3 nucleotide sequence: TGTGCCAGCAGCGTTTTGGCAGCACGGGGGACCCAGTACTTC.

This clone occurred a few times. This chain uses TRBV11-2 with TRBJ1-1; TRBD1 matches at 7 bases. The CDR3 has 16 residues. Germline lookup yields CDR1 SGHAT and CDR2 FQNNGV. V dropped 1 base and J dropped 1; count of bases not matched to a gene: 6. CDR3 residues: CASSLARPGGNTEAFF. In DNA, the CDR3 is TGTGCCAGCAGCTTAGCCCGGCCAGGGGGGAACACTGAAGCTTTCTTT.

The J gene is TRBJ1-5, the V gene TRBV3-1 (or the pseudogene TRBV3-2), with D unresolved. This CDR3 is 14 amino acids long. The ends were cut back, 1 base at V and 9 bases at J, with 13 bases in the middle. Per germline, CDR1 LGHDT and CDR2 YNNKEL (reference sequence). The CDR3 protein is CASSQGGGFSPQHF. CDR3 nucleotides: TGTGCCAGCAGCCAAGGAGGTGGGTTCTCGCCCCAGCATTTT.